The next 19 T cell receptor beta chains were all read from a single sample in a study of PD-L1 blockade in urothelial cancer. Method: immunoSEQ multiplex PCR; TCRdb's copy keeps in-frame clones and lacks some. The repertoire includes about 43,000 clones, more than 75% of them detected once, and 13% to 15% sits in the top ten. The sample here was PBMCs, taken around atezolizumab (anti-PD-L1) treatment. Receptors were obtained from a woman aged 55 to 70 with urothelial cancer.

V gene TRBV12-5 combines with J gene TRBJ2-2, with 8 bases that match TRBD1. The J segment lost 0 bases and the V segment lost 2 bases, leaving 17 bases of the junction unmatched. This CDR3 is 21 amino acids long. Per the germline V gene, CDR1 is LGHNT and CDR2 is FRNRAP. The DNA of the CDR3 is TGTGCTAGTGGTTTGTCCCCAGGGGGCTATCTAGCAGGCCCGAACACCGGGGAGCTGTTTTTT. It translates to CASGLSPGGYLAGPNTGELFF.

The chain carries TRBV4-1 and TRBJ2-7; the D gene is possibly TRBD2 (6 bases). Trimming removed 5 bases from V and 2 bases from J, with 13 bases in between. In germline, CDR1 is MGHRA, CDR2 YSYEKL. The CDR3 spans 14 residues. CDR3 bases: TGCGCCAGCAGCGCAGTGCGGGGAACCTACGAGCAGTACTTC. Translated: CASSAVRGTYEQYF.

This chain joins TRBV6-5 and TRBJ1-1; no firm D call. V lost 2 bases to trimming and J lost 0 bases, with 7 bases between them. The length of the CDR3 is 14 residues. Germline values: CDR1 MNHEY, CDR2 SVGAGI. CDR3 region: CASSYGGMNTEAFF. The CDR3 DNA follows: TGTGCCAGCAGTTACGGAGGAATGAACACTGAAGCTTTCTTT.

V usage is TRBV4-2 and J usage is TRBJ2-3, with D tentatively TRBD2 (7 bases). Germline V CDR1 and CDR2: LGHNA, YNFKEQ. The CDR3 has 18 residues. V was shortened by 0 bases and J by 5 bases, with 21 bases between the two germline ends. CDR3 loop: CASSQDRGRGGGGDTQYF. CDR3 in DNA: TGTGCCAGCAGCCAAGATCGGGGGCGGGGTGGGGGGGGAGATACGCAGTATTTT.

This rearrangement joins TRBV7-2 to TRBJ2-1; 11 bases are a match to TRBD2. The V gene end was trimmed by 3 bases and the J gene end by 4 bases; junction bases not matched to a gene: 2. This CDR3 is 15 amino acids long. Looked up from germline, CDR1 is SGHTA and CDR2 is FQGNSA. Here the CDR3 reads CASSFSGGAYNEQFF. The CDR3 DNA follows: TGTGCCAGCAGCTTTAGCGGGGGGGCTTACAATGAGCAGTTCTTC.

The chain couples TRBV2 to TRBJ2-5; TRBD1 matches at 8 bases. This CDR3 comprises 16 residues. The trim removed 2 bases at V and 0 bases at J, leaving 5 bases unmatched. Germline CDR1 reads SNHLY; CDR2 reads FYNNEI. The CDR3 DNA reads as TGTGCCAGCAGTGAAAGGGACAGGCCGTACCAAGAGACCCAGTACTTC. The encoded protein is CASSERDRPYQETQYF.

The chain uses TRBV29-1 and TRBJ1-5, with D possibly matching TRBD1 (5 bases). CDR3 length: 14 amino acids. Germline V CDR1 and CDR2: SQVTM, ANQGSEA. V shed 6 bases and J shed 3 bases, with 15 bases lying between them. In DNA form, the CDR3 reads TGCAGCGTGGGACTCGGCGGGTACAATCAGCCCCAGCATTTT. Translating gives CSVGLGGYNQPQHF.

V is TRBV2 and J is TRBJ1-2; D remains unclear. CDR3 size: 13 residues. V lost 6 bases to trimming and J lost 4 bases, with 12 bases between them. Per the germline V gene, CDR1 is SNHLY and CDR2 is FYNNEI. The CDR3 nucleotides are TGTGCCAGCAGGACTGGCCTCCTCTATGGCTACACCTTC. Translated, it gives CASRTGLLYGYTF. Using reference TRBV2 and TRBJ1-2 for the parts outside the CDR3, the full variable domain is EPEVTQTPSHQVTQMGQEVILRCVPISNHLYFYWYRQILGQKVEFLVSFYNNEISEKSEIFDDQFSVERPDGSNFTLKIRSTKLEDSAMYFCASRTGLLYGYTFGSGTRLTVV.

This clone was seen only once. V usage is TRBV9 and J usage is TRBJ1-4; 7 bases are shared with TRBD1. The CDR3 covers 15 residues. Germline V lookup: CDR1 SGDLS, CDR2 YYNGEE. The V and J ends lost 4 bases and 3 bases, in that order; junction bases with no gene match: 6. The DNA for the CDR3 is TGTGCCAGCAGCCCGAGGGACAGCTCTAATGAAAAACTGTTTTTT. It codes for CASSPRDSSNEKLFF.

The rearrangement uses TRBV27 and TRBJ2-3; 9 bases map to TRBD2. The CDR3 runs to 15 residues. CDR1 and CDR2 (germline): MNHEY, SMNVEV (reference sequence). V lost 4 bases to trimming and J lost 4 bases; unmatched junction nucleotides: 6. CDR3 amino acids: CASSYLAGPPDTQYF. The CDR3 nucleotides are TGTGCCAGCAGTTACCTAGCGGGGCCCCCAGATACGCAGTATTTT.

This rearrangement joins TRBV5-4 to TRBJ1-2; D is ambiguous. Germline V gene data show CDR1 as SGHNT and CDR2 as YYREEE (reference sequence). The ends were cut back, 0 bases at V and 8 bases at J, with 23 bases in the middle. CDR3 length equals 17 residues. In nucleotides, the CDR3 is TGTGCCAGCAGCTTGGCCCTCCTGGGAGGCAGTCGGGGAGGCTACACCTTC. Amino acids: CASSLALLGGSRGGYTF.

This clone was seen only once. V is TRBV7-9 and J is TRBJ1-2; 9 positions match TRBD1. Losses at the gene ends were 5 bases for V and 3 bases for J; bases not matched to a gene: 7. Germline values: CDR1 SEHNR, CDR2 FQNEAQ (reference sequence). The CDR3 consists of 15 residues. The DNA of the CDR3 is TGTGCCAGCAGCACAGACAGGGGGGAGTACTATGGCTACACCTTC. It codes for CASSTDRGEYYGYTF.

The V and J genes are TRBV18 and TRBJ2-2; tentative D call: TRBD1 (6 bases). Germline V gives CDR1 KGHSH, CDR2 LQKENI. Trimming left V 0 bases short and J 5 bases short, with 25 bases between. CDR3 size: 20 residues. CDR3: CASSPPLGRTDQRSTGELFF. The CDR3 DNA is TGTGCCAGCTCACCACCCCTAGGACGGACAGACCAAAGAAGTACCGGGGAGCTGTTTTTT.

The gene calls are TRBV19 and TRBJ1-4, with TRBD1 matching over 10 bases. The CDR3 is 15 residues long. With V trimmed by 6 bases and J by 6 bases, 7 bases remained unmatched. Germline-derived CDR1 and CDR2 are LNHDA and SQIVND (reference sequence). In nucleotides, the CDR3 is TGTGCCAGTAGCCGTGCGGGGACAGGGGATGAAAAACTGTTTTTT. Its protein product is CASSRAGTGDEKLFF.

By proportion, this clone is medium-sized. The rearrangement joins TRBV7-9 to TRBJ1-5, with unresolved D. This CDR3 is 13 amino acids long. Germline values: CDR1 SEHNR, CDR2 FQNEAQ (reference sequence). The V end lost 0 bases, the J end lost 6 bases, and 6 bases lay between the germline ends. The CDR3 region has the DNA TGTGCCAGCAGCTTAGCGCCAGGTCAGCCCCAGCATTTT. Protein sequence: CASSLAPGQPQHF.

The CDR3 region is CASSTGSQLFGDTQYF. In DNA, the CDR3 is TGTGCCAGCAGCACCGGGAGTCAGTTATTCGGGGATACGCAGTATTTT. The gene calls are TRBV13 and TRBJ2-3; D possibly corresponds to TRBD2 (6 bases). The V end lost 5 bases, the J end lost 6 bases, and 21 bases lay between the germline ends. The CDR3 extends over 16 amino acids. Germline assignment: CDR1 PRHDT and CDR2 FYEKMQ (reference sequence).

The rearrangement joins TRBV19 to TRBJ2-7; TRBD2 might be the D (5 bases). Germline V gene sequence: CDR1 LNHDA, CDR2 SQIVND (reference sequence). The CDR3 loop spans 12 amino acids. V shed 2 bases and J shed 5 bases, with 7 bases lying between them. The CDR3, as DNA: TGTGCCAGTAGTATACCCGGGGACGAGCAGTACTTC. It codes for CASSIPGDEQYF.

The chain uses TRBV7-8 and TRBJ1-1; the match to TRBD1 covers 11 bases. With V trimmed by 4 bases and J by 2 bases, 6 bases remained unmatched. CDR1 is SGHVS and CDR2 is FQNEAQ in the germline V gene. The CDR3 length is 16 residues. CDR3 coding DNA: TGTGCCAGCAGCTGGGGACAGGGGGTAAGAAACACTGAAGCTTTCTTT. Amino acids: CASSWGQGVRNTEAFF.

The genes are TRBV19 and TRBJ2-3; D is possibly TRBD2 (6 bases). CDR3 length equals 14 residues. Germline V CDR1 and CDR2: LNHDA, SQIVND (reference sequence). Trimming stripped 5 bases from V and 0 bases from J, with 9 bases between. CDR3 in DNA: TGTGCCAGTAGTGCGGGACTTAGCACAGATACGCAGTATTTT. It encodes CASSAGLSTDTQYF.